The rows below give T cell receptor beta chains drawn from one sample of a study of human T cells and chemical hapten exposure. TCRdb reprocessed the RACE reads via MiXCR and lists one record per CDR3 protein. The table shows tens of thousands of distinct CDR3 sequences, with about 10% occurring only once. The input for sequencing was whole blood, taken in connection with sensitization to the hapten diphenylcyclopropenone (DPC). Receptors were obtained from a woman aged 45-65 years with alopecia areata. Some clones in this sample may be carry-over from other donors' samples. Each CDR3 is given with its conserved first and last residue. D genes are given only for firm matches. Clone size appears in some rows only: once, few, many, or a class for an expanded clone.

V gene,D gene,clone size,J gene,CDR3 protein,CDR3 DNA
TRBV20-1,TRBD2,medium-sized,TRBJ2-3,CSAWSGGPFTDTQYF,TGCAGTGCGTGGAGCGGGGGGCCTTTCACAGATACGCAGTATTTT
TRBV14,NA,NA,TRBJ1-6,CASSQDTGSPLHF,TGTGCCAGCAGCCAAGATACGGGTTCACCCCTCCACTTT
TRBV20-1,NA,many,TRBJ1-6,CSASKGLGNSPLHF,TGCAGTGCTAGTAAGGGGTTGGGGAATTCACCCCTCCACTTT
TRBV29-1,NA,many,TRBJ1-2,CSGTGPTNYGYTF,TGCAGCGGGACTGGACCAACGAACTATGGCTACACCTTC
TRBV9,TRBD1,NA,TRBJ2-6,CASSANRGTGANVLTF,TGTGCCAGCAGCGCCAACAGGGGAACTGGGGCCAACGTCCTGACTTTC
TRBV6-1,NA,NA,TRBJ1-5,CAIKQLGLSNQPQHF,TGTGCTATCAAACAATTGGGACTTAGCAATCAGCCCCAGCATTTT
TRBV7-2,NA,few,TRBJ2-2,CASSPPPGFKGTGELFF,TGTGCCAGCAGCCCACCCCCAGGTTTTAAGGGCACCGGGGAGCTGTTTTTT
TRBV28,NA,NA,TRBJ1-2,CASLSTGANYGYTF,TGTGCCAGCCTTTCCACTGGGGCTAACTATGGCTACACCTTC
TRBV14,NA,many,TRBJ1-2,CASSQDYPTGYTF,TGTGCCAGCAGCCAAGATTACCCTACTGGCTACACCTTC
TRBV7-6,TRBD1,NA,TRBJ2-5,CASSRRDRGNEETQYF,TGTGCCAGCAGCCGCCGGGACAGGGGCAACGAAGAGACCCAGTACTTC
TRBV11-2,TRBD1,many,TRBJ2-7,CASSPSTGGSYEQYF,TGTGCCAGCAGCCCCTCGACAGGGGGCTCCTACGAGCAGTACTTC
TRBV24-1,TRBD1,few,TRBJ2-5,CATKGTGYETQYF,TGTGCCACCAAGGGGACAGGGTACGAGACCCAGTACTTC
TRBV14,NA,many,TRBJ1-2,CASSQGIGLLDGYTF,TGTGCCAGCAGCCAAGGGATTGGGTTATTGGATGGCTACACCTTC
TRBV14,NA,many,TRBJ2-2,CASSPRPNTGELFF,TGTGCCAGCAGCCCCCGACCGAACACCGGGGAGCTGTTTTTT
TRBV19,NA,NA,TRBJ2-6,CASSPRGSRLDVLTF,TGTGCCAGTAGTCCCCGGGGCAGTCGATTAGACGTCCTGACTTTC
TRBV27,NA,NA,TRBJ2-2,CASSRQDNTGELFF,TGTGCCAGCAGCAGGCAGGATAACACCGGGGAGCTGTTTTTT
TRBV5-1,NA,once,TRBJ1-1,CASSLTGTMNTEAFF,TGCGCCAGCAGCTTGACAGGGACTATGAACACTGAAGCTTTCTTT
TRBV27,NA,many,TRBJ2-1,CASSLSQLINVEQFF,TGTGCCAGCAGTTTATCCCAACTTATTAACGTAGAGCAGTTCTTC
TRBV12-3/TRBV12-4,NA,once,TRBJ2-7,CASGAASSFYEQYF,TGTGCCAGCGGGGCGGCTAGCAGCTTCTACGAGCAGTACTTC
TRBV28,NA,many,TRBJ2-7,CASIGNAYEQYF,TGTGCCAGCATTGGAAATGCCTACGAGCAGTACTTC
TRBV6-1,NA,few,TRBJ1-1,CASIPGPRGTEAFF,TGTGCCAGCATCCCCGGGCCACGGGGGACTGAAGCTTTCTTT
TRBV9,TRBD2,NA,TRBJ2-2,CASSVTSGRAGELFF,TGTGCCAGCAGCGTAACTAGCGGGAGAGCCGGGGAGCTGTTTTTT
TRBV3-1,NA,NA,TRBJ2-5,CASSPKVTGTQYF,TGTGCCAGCAGCCCAAAGGTGACTGGGACCCAGTACTTC
TRBV7-2,TRBD1,NA,TRBJ1-3,CASSYGTGAGNTIYF,TGTGCCAGCAGCTATGGGACAGGGGCTGGAAACACCATATATTTT
TRBV11-3,NA,NA,TRBJ2-6,CASSPGIGSGANVLTF,TGTGCCAGCAGCCCTGGTATCGGCTCTGGGGCCAACGTCCTGACTTTC
TRBV6-2/TRBV6-3,TRBD1,NA,TRBJ2-4,CASSLPVQGAKNIQYF,TGTGCCAGCAGTTTACCAGTACAGGGGGCCAAAAACATTCAGTACTTC
TRBV12-3/TRBV12-4,TRBD1,NA,TRBJ1-2,CASRPRDRAHNYGYTF,TGTGCCAGCAGACCCCGGGACAGGGCTCATAACTATGGCTACACCTTC
TRBV2,NA,NA,TRBJ2-2,CASSEPNTGELFF,TGTGCCAGCAGTGAGCCGAACACCGGGGAGCTGTTTTTT
TRBV7-6,TRBD2,NA,TRBJ2-7,CASSLVAGIPSYEQYF,TGTGCCAGCAGCTTAGTAGCGGGAATCCCCTCCTACGAGCAGTACTTC
TRBV7-2,TRBD1,NA,TRBJ2-1,CASSLGLVTGVSHEQFF,TGTGCCAGCAGCCTAGGGTTGGTTACAGGGGTTAGCCATGAGCAGTTCTTC
TRBV11-3,NA,few,TRBJ2-3,CASSFGGGSDTQYF,TGTGCCAGCAGCTTTGGAGGCGGATCAGATACGCAGTATTTT
TRBV28,NA,many,TRBJ1-2,CASSLEFGGDGYTF,TGTGCCAGCAGTTTAGAATTCGGAGGGGATGGCTACACCTTC
TRBV6-6,NA,NA,TRBJ2-3,CASASTGAGDTQYF,TGTGCCAGCGCCTCCACCGGGGCAGGAGATACGCAGTATTTT
TRBV29-1,NA,NA,TRBJ1-1,CSVGALSGWNTEAFF,TGCAGCGTTGGGGCGCTATCAGGGTGGAACACTGAAGCTTTCTTT
TRBV28,NA,once,TRBJ2-7,CASPSGDEQYF,TGTGCCAGCCCCTCTGGGGACGAGCAGTACTTC
TRBV12-3/TRBV12-4,NA,NA,TRBJ1-2,CASSLGGSPYGYTF,TGTGCCAGCAGTTTGGGGGGGAGCCCCTATGGCTACACCTTC
TRBV18,TRBD1,many,TRBJ1-1,CASSRGTGLTTEAFF,TGTGCCAGCTCTCGAGGGACAGGGCTGACCACTGAAGCTTTCTTT
TRBV20-1,NA,NA,TRBJ2-1,CSVRKLAGPYNEQFF,TGCAGTGTCCGAAAGCTCGCGGGACCTTACAATGAGCAGTTCTTC
TRBV7-9,NA,many,TRBJ1-1,CASSRDTRNTEAFF,TGTGCCAGCTCCCGGGACACAAGGAACACTGAAGCTTTCTTT
TRBV6-2/TRBV6-3,NA,many,TRBJ2-7,CASSYQGSYEQYF,TGTGCCAGCAGTTATCAGGGTTCCTACGAGCAGTACTTC
TRBV6-1,NA,many,TRBJ1-1,CASSGQIVSTEAFF,TGTGCCAGCAGTGGACAGATCGTGAGCACTGAAGCTTTCTTT
TRBV10-1,NA,few,TRBJ2-5,CASSEGGPQETQYF,TGCGCCAGCAGTGAAGGGGGGCCCCAAGAGACCCAGTACTTC
TRBV10-2,TRBD2,many,TRBJ2-3,CASSESLAGDTDTQYF,TGCGCCAGCAGTGAGTCATTAGCGGGGGACACAGATACGCAGTATTTT
TRBV28,TRBD2,many,TRBJ2-7,CASSFSTSGSGEQYF,TGTGCCAGCAGTTTTTCTACTAGCGGGAGCGGAGAGCAGTACTTC
TRBV18,NA,few,TRBJ2-5,CASSPGGYQETQYF,TGTGCCAGCTCACCAGGGGGTTACCAAGAGACCCAGTACTTC